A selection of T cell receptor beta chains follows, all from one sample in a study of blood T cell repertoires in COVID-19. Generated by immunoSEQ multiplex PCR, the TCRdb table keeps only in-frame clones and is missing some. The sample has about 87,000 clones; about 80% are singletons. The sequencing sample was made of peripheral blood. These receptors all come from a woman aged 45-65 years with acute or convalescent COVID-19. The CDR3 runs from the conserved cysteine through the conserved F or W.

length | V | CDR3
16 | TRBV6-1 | CASTDLGLGLTGELFF
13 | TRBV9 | CASSGTDSTEAFF
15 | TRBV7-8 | CASSPRASAGETQYF
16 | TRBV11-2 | CASRRPTGAAGNTIYF
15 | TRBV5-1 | CASSLDLAVPDAQYF
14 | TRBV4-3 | CASSQDLGSTEAFF
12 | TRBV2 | CASSEDRYEQYF
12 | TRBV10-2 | CASSDGTDTQYF
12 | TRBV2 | CASSPTGYEQYF
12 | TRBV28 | CATRQTISEAFF
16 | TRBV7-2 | CASSSAGWASGGEQYF
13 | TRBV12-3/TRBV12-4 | CASSQSQGGEQYF
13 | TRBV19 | CASSAAHAGELFF
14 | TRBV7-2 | CASSFTSGGETQYF
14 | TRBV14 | CASSPPGVYYGYTF
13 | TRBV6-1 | CASSESGNQPQHF
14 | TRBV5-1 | CASSLGKAGYIQYF
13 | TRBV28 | CASSFGLTKIITF
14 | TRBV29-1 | CSVRTSGASYEQYF
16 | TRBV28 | CASSFTGQGTYNEQFF
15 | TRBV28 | CASSPGDRTNSPLHF
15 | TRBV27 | CASSLLRTGPYEAFF
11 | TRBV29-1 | CSVGHNTEAFF
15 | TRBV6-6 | CASSNRGLSNQPQHF
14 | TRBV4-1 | CASSSPTGGTEAFF
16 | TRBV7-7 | CASSPHLNAMNTEAFF
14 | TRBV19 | CASSTGQKNTEAFF
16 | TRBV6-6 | CASSPDYQGANQPQHF
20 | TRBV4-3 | CASSQGRSDRGAGGRHTQYF
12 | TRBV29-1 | CSVDLGDQPQHF
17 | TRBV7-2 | CASSPEGTSGSTDTQYF
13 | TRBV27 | CASSLTGAYEQYF